The present entry profiles one TCR beta chain with its context. The CDR3 totals 16 residues. V was pared by 4 bases and J by 7 bases, with 7 bases of the junction left unmatched. From germline, CDR1 is MNHEY and CDR2 SVGEGT. The sample is drawn from a study of blood T cell repertoires in COVID-19. Clones were read by immunoSEQ multiplex PCR, and TCRdb kept only the in-frame ones, dropping some. The table has approximately 54,000 clones, over 90% seen once; the top ten hold about 4%. Source material: peripheral blood. This TCR derives from a man aged 50 to 59 with acute or convalescent COVID-19. This chain links TRBV6-2 or TRBV6-3 with TRBJ2-2, with 12 bases fitting TRBD2. CDR3 sequence: CASSSSGRADGGELFF. DNA of the CDR3: TGTGCCAGCAGTTCTAGCGGGAGGGCCGATGGCGGGGAGCTGTTTTTT.